What follows are 11 T cell receptor beta chains derived from one specimen sequenced in a study of cytomegalovirus exposure and HLA in healthy donors. In the PCR, 60 Vbeta and 13 Jbeta primers were used. TCRdb keeps only in-frame clones here, not all; method: immunoSEQ multiplex PCR. The table records about 190,000 clones, around 75% of them present only once. The sample taken for sequencing was PBMCs. The receptors shown here come from a young woman in good health and CMV-seropositive.

This chain uses TRBV5-8 with TRBJ1-5, with TRBD1 matching 9 bases. With 1 base clipped from V and 9 bases from J, the junction kept 5 bases outside the gene matches. Germline CDR1 is SGHTS and CDR2 is YDEGEE. The CDR3 consists of 14 residues. CDR3 in DNA: TGTGCCAGCAGCTTGTGGGACAGGGTTGCGCCCCAGCATTTT. The encoded protein is CASSLWDRVAPQHF.

The chain couples TRBV27 to TRBJ2-6, with 11 bases fitting TRBD1. The germline gives CDR1 MNHEY, CDR2 SMNVEV (reference sequence). The CDR3 consists of 18 residues. J gave up 2 bases and V 6 bases, and 9 bases lay outside the gene matches. The CDR3 here is CASRPRDRGRAGANVLTF. DNA for the CDR3: TGTGCCAGCAGACCCCGGGACAGGGGGAGAGCTGGGGCCAACGTCCTGACTTTC. Full variable domain (outside the CDR3, taken from reference TRBV27 and TRBJ2-6): EAQVTQNPRYLITVTGKKLTVTCSQNMNHEYMSWYRQDPGLGLRQIYYSMNVEVTDKGDVPEGYKVSRKEKRNFPLILESPSPNQTSLYFCASRPRDRGRAGANVLTFGAGSRLTVL.

The V call is TRBV2, the J call TRBJ1-4; the D is unclear. Germline V CDR1 and CDR2: SNHLY, FYNNEI. The V end was cut by 7 bases, the J end by 5 bases, with 11 bases between. This CDR3 region has 13 residues. Written as DNA, the CDR3 is TGTGCCAGCATCTCCCGGTCCAATGAAAAACTGTTTTTT. It specifies CASISRSNEKLFF.

The chain recombines TRBV29-1 with TRBJ1-1, with TRBD1 identical over 8 bases. V lost 7 bases to trimming and J lost 11 bases; unmatched junction nucleotides: 15. Looked up from germline, CDR1 is SQVTM and CDR2 is ANQGSEA. The CDR3 extends over 13 amino acids. The CDR3 loop is CSAAQGAAGMAFF. For the CDR3, the DNA is TGCAGCGCCGCCCAGGGGGCGGCCGGTATGGCTTTCTTT.

The chain couples TRBV9 to TRBJ1-6, with D tentatively TRBD1 (6 bases). CDR3 length equals 17 residues. Germline V CDR1 and CDR2: SGDLS, YYNGEE. V gave up 4 bases and J gave up 9 bases, with 23 bases separating them. The chain's CDR3 is CASSSSGRWGGASPLHF. In DNA form, the CDR3 reads TGTGCCAGCAGCTCTAGCGGAAGATGGGGGGGGGCTTCACCCCTCCACTTT.

This clone is a singleton in its sample. The junction departs from germline at one end; a sequencing error may be responsible. V is TRBV7-7 and J is TRBJ2-5, with 7 bases fitting TRBD1. The CDR3 totals 15 residues. The germline V gene has CDR1 SSHAT and CDR2 FNYEAQ (reference sequence). The CDR3 nucleotides are TGTGCTAGCAGCTTCACAGGACAGGTCCAAGAGACCCAGTACTTC. Translating gives CASSFTGQVQETQYF.

This chain uses TRBV28 with TRBJ1-2; the match to TRBD1 covers 7 bases. Germline CDR1 reads MDHEN; CDR2 reads SYDVKM. This CDR3 has 16 amino acids. V shed 6 bases, J shed 3 bases, and the junction held 13 bases outside the gene matches. CDR3: CASSGGRGSSDYGYTF. The CDR3 DNA is TGTGCCAGCAGCGGTGGCAGGGGGTCTTCTGACTATGGCTACACCTTC.

The chain combines TRBV10-1 with TRBJ2-2; TRBD2 matches at 9 bases. The germline CDR1 and CDR2 sequences are WNHNN and SYGVQD (reference sequence). With V trimmed by 5 bases and J by 2 bases, 3 bases remained unmatched. This CDR3 has 15 amino acids. The CDR3 is CASSLAGENTGELFF. The CDR3 region has the DNA TGCGCCAGCAGTTTAGCGGGAGAAAACACCGGGGAGCTGTTTTTT.

The rearrangement links TRBV5-6 to TRBJ1-6; TRBD1 aligns across 7 bases. The CDR3 covers 15 residues. V gave up 0 bases and J gave up 12 bases; unmatched junction bases: 9. Germline V CDR1 and CDR2: SGHDT, YYEEEE. CDR3 sequence reads: CASSLATGSGGPLHF. CDR3 nucleotide sequence: TGTGCCAGCAGCTTGGCCACAGGCTCAGGGGGACCCCTCCACTTT.

This chain links TRBV5-4 with TRBJ2-1; TRBD1 matches at 9 bases. The ends lost 4 bases at V and 7 bases at J; junction bases unmatched: 6. The CDR3 has 14 residues. CDR1 is SGHNT, CDR2 YYREEE, per germline (reference sequence). Here the CDR3 DNA reads TGTGCCAGCAGCCCCGGGACAGGGTGGAATGAGCAGTTCTTC. This gives the protein CASSPGTGWNEQFF. The full variable domain, rest sourced from reference TRBV5-4 and TRBJ2-1, is ETGVTQSPTHLIKTRGQQVTLRCSSQSGHNTVSWYQQALGQGPQFIFQYYREEENGRGNFPPRFSGLQFPNYSSELNVNALELDDSALYLCASSPGTGWNEQFFGPGTRLTVL.

The chain links TRBV19 to TRBJ1-5, with D possibly being TRBD1 (6 bases). CDR3 size: 14 residues. Germline loops: CDR1 LNHDA, CDR2 SQIVND (reference sequence). V lost 7 bases to trimming and J lost 7 bases, with 17 bases between them. The CDR3 region is CASNFAGVNQPQHF. Written as DNA, the CDR3 is TGTGCCAGTAATTTCGCAGGGGTAAACCAGCCCCAGCATTTT. Using reference TRBV19 and TRBJ1-5 for the parts outside the CDR3, the full variable domain is DGGITQSPKYLFRKEGQNVTLSCEQNLNHDAMYWYRQDPGQGLRLIYYSQIVNDFQKGDIAEGYSVSREKKESFPLTVTSAQKNPTAFYLCASNFAGVNQPQHFGDGTRLSIL.